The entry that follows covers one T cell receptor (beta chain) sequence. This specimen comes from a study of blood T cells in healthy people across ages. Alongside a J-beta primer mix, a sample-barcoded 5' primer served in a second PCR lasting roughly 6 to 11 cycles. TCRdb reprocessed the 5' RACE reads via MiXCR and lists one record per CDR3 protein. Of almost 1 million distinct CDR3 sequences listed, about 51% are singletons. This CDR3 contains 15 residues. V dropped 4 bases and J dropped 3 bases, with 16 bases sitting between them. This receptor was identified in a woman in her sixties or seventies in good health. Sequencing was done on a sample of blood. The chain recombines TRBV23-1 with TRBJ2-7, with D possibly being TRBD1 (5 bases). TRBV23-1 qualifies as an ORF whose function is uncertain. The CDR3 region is CASSRAICDSYEQYF. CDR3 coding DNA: TGCGCCAGCAGTCGGGCTATCTGTGACAGCTACGAGCAGTACTTC.